This TCR beta chain was found in a study of T cell responses to AZD1222 COVID-19 vaccine. Study results and caveats: It was only after the peak T cell response that any repertoires were sampled. With dominance at 160-218 and 743-854, vaccine-associated CD4 TCRs spanned spike. Females made up more of the donors, who were largely white British, and clonal diversity may have come out too low.

Sequenced by immunoSEQ multiplex PCR; TCRdb stores in-frame clones only, minus some. This sample has roughly 150,000 clones, with about 90% found just once. CDR1 and CDR2 from the germline V gene are GTSNPN and SVGIG (reference sequence). V was pared by 0 bases and J by 4 bases, with 7 bases between. The CDR3 runs to 13 residues. This clone was counted a single time. The antigen remains unidentified. Some second doses came at about 4 weeks and others at about 12 weeks; these were pooled. The sequencing here drew on peripheral blood, taken 28 days after the second AZD1222 dose. The chain recombines TRBV30 with TRBJ1-5; maybe TRBD1 (6 bases). This TCR derives from an adult who received the AZD1222 COVID-19 vaccine. CDR3 DNA: TGTGCCTGGAGTGTAACAGGGAATCAGCCCCAGCATTTT. It translates to CAWSVTGNQPQHF.